The clone carrying this TCR beta chain was counted a few times. What it binds is unknown. The sample is drawn from a study of vaccination and CD4 T cells after COVID-19. Study-wide context: Overlapping SARS-CoV-2, HCoV-NL63, HCoV-OC43 and HCoV-229E spike peptides stimulated the cells. Controls had a CEFX pool, an HIV-1 Nef pool, or no peptide added.

As to treatment: roughly 11-day PBMC culture with coronavirus spike peptide pools or control peptides (ViraFEST assay). The unexposed donor gave CD4+ T cells before the COVID-19 pandemic (2011-2018). After being plated at two million per well, PBMCs were cultured with about 10 IU/ml IL-2 and roughly 9.8 ug/ml peptide pools. Contingent on cell availability, unexposed-donor CD4+ T cells were interrogated with SARS-CoV-2 S/N and four cold-coronavirus spikes. At the Johns Hopkins FTIC core, DNA taken from cultured CD4+ T cells was sequenced by way of the Oncomine TCR Beta short-read assay. CD4+ T cells were cultured, and genomic DNA was extracted from them. Each CDR3 protein gets one entry after TCRdb re-called the PCR reads with MiXCR. The sample lists approximately 11,000 distinct CDR3 sequences; more than 35% were seen once. V shed 2 bases and J shed 8 bases, with 6 bases lying between them. The CDR3 covers 11 residues. The germline V gene has CDR1 MNHEY and CDR2 SVGAGI.

V usage is TRBV6-5 and J usage is TRBJ1-2; D is uncertain. The receptor was isolated from a human donor in good health. The sequenced sample consisted of CD4+ T cells from blood, cultured in vitro. CDR3 DNA sequence: TGTGCCAGCAGTTACACGGGCGGCTACACCTTC. The encoded protein is CASSYTGGYTF.